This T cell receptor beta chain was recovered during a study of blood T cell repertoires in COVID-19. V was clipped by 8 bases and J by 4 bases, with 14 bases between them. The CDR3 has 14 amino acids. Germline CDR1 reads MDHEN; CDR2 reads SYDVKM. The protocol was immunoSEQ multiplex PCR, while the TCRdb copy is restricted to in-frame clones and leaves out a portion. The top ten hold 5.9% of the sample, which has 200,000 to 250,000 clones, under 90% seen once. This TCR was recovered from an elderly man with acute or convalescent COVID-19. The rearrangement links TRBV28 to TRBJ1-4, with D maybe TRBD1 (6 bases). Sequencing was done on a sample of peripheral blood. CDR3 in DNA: TGTGCCAGCCGCACACAGGGCGGTAATGAAAAACTGTTTTTT. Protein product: CASRTQGGNEKLFF.